The rows below give T cell receptor beta chains drawn from one sample of a study of T-cell memory formation after mild COVID-19. One entry per CDR3 protein results from TCRdb running MiXCR on the 5' RACE reads. This table has approximately 410,000 distinct CDR3 sequences, roughly a quarter appearing once. Input material: PBMCs or a T cell subset sorted from them (not recorded which). All receptors come from an adult woman who had mild COVID-19 (a few samples of this study predate the infection). Cell type and time point are not known. Each CDR3 is given with its conserved first and last residue. The D gene is left open where the match is weak. Only some rows state a clone size, as once, few, many or a class for expanded clones.

size	V	D	J	DNA	CDR3
few	TRBV19	-	TRBJ2-1	TGTGCCAGTAGTATAGACCCCAGGGGCACTTACAATGAGCAGTTCTTC	CASSIDPRGTYNEQFF
few	TRBV6-1	-	TRBJ2-1	TGTGCCAGCAGTGAACGGGTACTAAATGAGCAGTTCTTC	CASSERVLNEQFF
-	TRBV9	-	TRBJ2-3	TGTGCCAGCAGCGTAGTGGCTAGTAGCACAGATACGCAGTATTTT	CASSVVASSTDTQYF
few	TRBV2	TRBD1	TRBJ1-6	TGTGCCAGCAGTCCAGGGGGCGGTTCACCCCTCCACTTT	CASSPGGGSPLHF
few	TRBV12-3/TRBV12-4	TRBD2	TRBJ2-1	TGTGCCAGCAGTTTAGTTCGACTAGCGGGAGTCGCTTACAATGAGCAGTTCTTC	CASSLVRLAGVAYNEQFF
-	TRBV5-6	TRBD1	TRBJ1-5	TGTGCCAGCAGCCCGGGACAGGGGGCTCAGCCCCAGCATTTT	CASSPGQGAQPQHF
-	TRBV7-2	-	TRBJ2-7	TGTGCCAGCAGCTCCGGGGTCGGAAAGGGCTACGAGCAGTACTTC	CASSSGVGKGYEQYF
-	TRBV7-9	-	TRBJ2-3	TGTGCCAGCAACCCTCTAGGTAGTATCACAGATACGCAGTATTTT	CASNPLGSITDTQYF
few	TRBV7-2	TRBD2	TRBJ2-7	TGTGCCAGCAGCTTAAGGCTAGCGGGAGACGAGCAGTACTTC	CASSLRLAGDEQYF
many	TRBV4-1	-	TRBJ2-2	TGCGCCAGCAGCCCCTTACTTAAGACCGGGGAGCTGTTTTTT	CASSPLLKTGELFF
-	TRBV27	-	TRBJ2-5	TGTGCCAGCAGAAAAGACAGATACCAAGAGACCCAGTACTTC	CASRKDRYQETQYF
-	TRBV5-8	TRBD2	TRBJ2-7	TGTGCCAGCAGCTTGCGGGGAGGGGTAGAGTACGAGCAGTACTTC	CASSLRGGVEYEQYF
-	TRBV20-1	TRBD1	TRBJ2-3	TGCAGTGCTGCTCCGGGACAGACGCAGTATTTT	CSAAPGQTQYF
-	TRBV12-3/TRBV12-4	TRBD2	TRBJ2-1	TGTGCCAGCAGTCGCGGACTAGCGGGAAATCTCTATGAGCAGTTCTTC	CASSRGLAGNLYEQFF
-	TRBV6-5	TRBD2	TRBJ2-7	TGTGCCAGCAGTTCCCGGAGGAGGACTAGCGGTCCTCGGAAGGAGGACGAGCAGTACTTC	CASSSRRRTSGPRKEDEQYF
many	TRBV4-2	-	TRBJ2-2	TGTGCCAGCAGCCAAGGGGTGGGGTTCTTCACCGGGGAGCTGTTTTTT	CASSQGVGFFTGELFF
-	TRBV24-1	TRBD2	TRBJ2-1	TGTGCCACCAGTGACCCGGGACTAGCGGGAGGTGAGCAGTTCTTC	CATSDPGLAGGEQFF
-	TRBV4-1	TRBD1	TRBJ1-4	TGCGCCAGCAGCCACCCGGGACAGGGGGACGAAAAACTGTTTTTT	CASSHPGQGDEKLFF
few	TRBV29-1	TRBD2	TRBJ2-5	TGCAGCGGGGGGGGAAGTCAAGAGACCCAGTACTTC	CSGGGSQETQYF
-	TRBV27	-	TRBJ2-3	TGTGCCAGCAGTTCCCTTCACACAGATACGCAGTATTTT	CASSSLHTDTQYF
few	TRBV7-6	-	TRBJ2-3	TGTGCCAGCAGCTTATCGGACGTGCAGTATTTT	CASSLSDVQYF
-	TRBV19	-	TRBJ2-1	TGTGCCAGCGTGGAGGGCAGGGGAACCTACAATGAGCAGTTCTTC	CASVEGRGTYNEQFF
-	TRBV12-3/TRBV12-4	TRBD2	TRBJ2-5	TGTGCCAGCAGTTTAGACGGGGGGGCGAGGGCCCAGTACTTC	CASSLDGGARAQYF
-	TRBV12-3/TRBV12-4	TRBD1	TRBJ1-1	TGTGCCAGCAGCGAGGGACAGGAGGAAGCTTTCTTT	CASSEGQEEAFF
-	TRBV4-2	-	TRBJ2-7	TGTGCCAGCAGCCAATCGTCCGGCGAGCGAACCTACGAGCAGTACTTC	CASSQSSGERTYEQYF
few	TRBV4-1	-	TRBJ2-2	TGCGCCAGCAGCGGGGGGACCGGGGAGCTGTTTTTT	CASSGGTGELFF
few	TRBV12-3/TRBV12-4	TRBD2	TRBJ2-3	TGTGCCAGCAGTTTACGTGCGGGGGGGATAGATACGCAGTATTTT	CASSLRAGGIDTQYF
-	TRBV3-1	-	TRBJ2-2	TGTGCCAGCAGCCTTACAAGGGGGGCAAACACCGGGGAGCTGTTTTTT	CASSLTRGANTGELFF
-	TRBV25-1	-	TRBJ2-2	TGTGCCAGCAGTGAATCGGGGAACACCGGGGAGCTGTTTTTT	CASSESGNTGELFF
few	TRBV4-1	-	TRBJ1-4	TGCGCCAGCAGCCAGAAACAGGGAGTTGAAAAACTGTTTTTT	CASSQKQGVEKLFF
-	TRBV9	-	TRBJ2-3	TGTGCCAGCAGCTCAGCAAGCGGACGCACAGATACGCAGTATTTT	CASSSASGRTDTQYF
few	TRBV7-3	TRBD2	TRBJ2-3	TGTGCCAGCAGCCCTCGTATCGGGGGGGCAGATACGCAGTATTTT	CASSPRIGGADTQYF
many	TRBV7-2	-	TRBJ2-3	TGTGCCAGCAGTCCGGGGCCCAAGGGCACAGATACGCAGTATTTT	CASSPGPKGTDTQYF
-	TRBV19	-	TRBJ2-2	TGTGCCAGTAGTATAGAACACTCGACGAACACCGGGGAGCTGTTTTTT	CASSIEHSTNTGELFF
-	TRBV4-2	TRBD2	TRBJ2-3	TGTGCCAGCAGCCAAGATGGTAGCGGGAGGACGAATACGCAGTATTTT	CASSQDGSGRTNTQYF
-	TRBV20-1	-	TRBJ1-2	TGCAGTGCTAGCGGCCAGAACTATGGCTACACCTTC	CSASGQNYGYTF